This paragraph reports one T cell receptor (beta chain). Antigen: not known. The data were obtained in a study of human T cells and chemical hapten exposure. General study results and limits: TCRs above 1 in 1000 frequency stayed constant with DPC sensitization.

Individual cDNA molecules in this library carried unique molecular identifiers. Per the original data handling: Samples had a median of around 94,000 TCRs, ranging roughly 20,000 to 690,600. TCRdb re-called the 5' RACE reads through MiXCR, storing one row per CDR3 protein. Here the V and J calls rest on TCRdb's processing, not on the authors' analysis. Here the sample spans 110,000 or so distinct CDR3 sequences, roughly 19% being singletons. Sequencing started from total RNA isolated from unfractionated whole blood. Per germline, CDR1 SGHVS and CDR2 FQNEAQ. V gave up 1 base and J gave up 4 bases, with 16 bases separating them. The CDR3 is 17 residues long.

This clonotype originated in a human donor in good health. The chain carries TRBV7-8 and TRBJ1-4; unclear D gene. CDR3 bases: TGTGCCAGCAGCTTAGGGGTCTCTACCCCGATTAATGAAAAACTGTTTTTT. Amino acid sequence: CASSLGVSTPINEKLFF.